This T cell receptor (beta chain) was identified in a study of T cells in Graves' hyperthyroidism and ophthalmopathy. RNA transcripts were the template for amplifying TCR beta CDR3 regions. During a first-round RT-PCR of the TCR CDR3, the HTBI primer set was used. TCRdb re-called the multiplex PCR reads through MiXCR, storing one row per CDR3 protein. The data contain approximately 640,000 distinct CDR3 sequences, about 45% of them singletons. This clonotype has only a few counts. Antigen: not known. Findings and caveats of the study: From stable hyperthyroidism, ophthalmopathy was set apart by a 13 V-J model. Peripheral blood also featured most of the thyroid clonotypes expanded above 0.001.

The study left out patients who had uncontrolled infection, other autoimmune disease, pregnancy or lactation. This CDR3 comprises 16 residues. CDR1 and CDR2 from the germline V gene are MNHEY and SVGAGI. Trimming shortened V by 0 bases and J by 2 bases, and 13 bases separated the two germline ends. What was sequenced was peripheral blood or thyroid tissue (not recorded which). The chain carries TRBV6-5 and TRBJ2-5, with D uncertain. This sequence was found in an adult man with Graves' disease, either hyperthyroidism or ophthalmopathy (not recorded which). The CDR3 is CASSYSWAASQETQYF. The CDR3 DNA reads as TGTGCCAGCAGTTACTCGTGGGCGGCGAGTCAAGAGACCCAGTACTTC.